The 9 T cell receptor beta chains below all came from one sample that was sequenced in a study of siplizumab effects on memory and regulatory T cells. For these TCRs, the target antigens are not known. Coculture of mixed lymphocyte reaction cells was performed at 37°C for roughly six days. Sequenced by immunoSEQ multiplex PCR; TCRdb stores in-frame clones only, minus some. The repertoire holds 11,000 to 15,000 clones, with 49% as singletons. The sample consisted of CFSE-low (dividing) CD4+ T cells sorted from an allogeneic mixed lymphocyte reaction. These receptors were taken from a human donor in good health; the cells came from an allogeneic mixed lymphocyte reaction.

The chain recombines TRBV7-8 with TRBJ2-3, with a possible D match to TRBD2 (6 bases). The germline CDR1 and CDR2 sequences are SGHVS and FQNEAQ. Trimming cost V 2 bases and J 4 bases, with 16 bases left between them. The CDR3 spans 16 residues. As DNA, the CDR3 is TGTGCCAGCAGCTTACCGCGCGGGAACCCTCCAGATACGCAGTATTTT. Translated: CASSLPRGNPPDTQYF.

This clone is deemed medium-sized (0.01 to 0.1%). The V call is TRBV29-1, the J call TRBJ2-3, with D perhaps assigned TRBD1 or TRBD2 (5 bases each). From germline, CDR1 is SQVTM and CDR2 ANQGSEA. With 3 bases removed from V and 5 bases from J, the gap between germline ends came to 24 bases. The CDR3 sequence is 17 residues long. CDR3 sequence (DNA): TGCAGCGTTGAGACCGCTTTGGGCAGGGAAGGAGGAGATACGCAGTATTTT. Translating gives CSVETALGREGGDTQYF.

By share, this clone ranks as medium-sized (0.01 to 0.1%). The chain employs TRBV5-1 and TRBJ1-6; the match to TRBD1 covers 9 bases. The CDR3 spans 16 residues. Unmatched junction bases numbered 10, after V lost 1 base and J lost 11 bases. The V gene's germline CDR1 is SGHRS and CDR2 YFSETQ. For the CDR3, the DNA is TGCGCCAGCAGCTTGAACGCCGGGACAGGGCGGCCACCCCTCCACTTT. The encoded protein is CASSLNAGTGRPPLHF.

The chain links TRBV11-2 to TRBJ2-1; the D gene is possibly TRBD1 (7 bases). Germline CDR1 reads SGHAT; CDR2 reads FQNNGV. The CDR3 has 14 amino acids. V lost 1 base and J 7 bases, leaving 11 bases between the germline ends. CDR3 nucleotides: TGTGCCAGCAGCTTAGCCAGGGGGAGGAATGAGCAGTTCTTC. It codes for CASSLARGRNEQFF.

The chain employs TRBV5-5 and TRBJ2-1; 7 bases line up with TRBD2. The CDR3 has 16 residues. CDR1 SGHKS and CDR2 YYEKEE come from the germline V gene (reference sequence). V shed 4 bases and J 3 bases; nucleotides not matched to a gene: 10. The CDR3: CASSGKGLSFYNEQFF. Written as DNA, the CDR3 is TGTGCCAGCAGCGGCAAGGGACTATCCTTCTACAATGAGCAGTTCTTC.

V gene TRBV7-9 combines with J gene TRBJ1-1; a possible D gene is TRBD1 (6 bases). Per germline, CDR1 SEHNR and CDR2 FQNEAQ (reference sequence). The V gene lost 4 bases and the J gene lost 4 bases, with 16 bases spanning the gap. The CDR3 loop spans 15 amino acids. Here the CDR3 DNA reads TGTGCCAGCAGCTCTCTTTTGGACAGAGGCACTGAAGCTTTCTTT. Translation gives CASSSLLDRGTEAFF.

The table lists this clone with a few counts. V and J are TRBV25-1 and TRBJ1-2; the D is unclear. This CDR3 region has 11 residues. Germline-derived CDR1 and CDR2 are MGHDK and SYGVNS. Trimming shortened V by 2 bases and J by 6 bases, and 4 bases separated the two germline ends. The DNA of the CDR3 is TGTGCCAGCAGTGAAGGGGATGGCTACACCTTC. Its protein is CASSEGDGYTF.

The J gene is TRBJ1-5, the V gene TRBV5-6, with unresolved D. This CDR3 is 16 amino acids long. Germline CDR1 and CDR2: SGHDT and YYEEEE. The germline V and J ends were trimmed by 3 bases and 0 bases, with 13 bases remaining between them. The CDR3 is CASSSLTGLSNQPQHF. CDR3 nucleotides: TGTGCCAGCAGCTCTCTCACCGGACTTAGCAATCAGCCCCAGCATTTT.

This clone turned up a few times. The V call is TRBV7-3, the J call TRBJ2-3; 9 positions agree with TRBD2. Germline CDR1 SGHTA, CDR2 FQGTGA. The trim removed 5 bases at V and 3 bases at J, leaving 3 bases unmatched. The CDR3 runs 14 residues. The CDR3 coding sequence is TGTGCCAGCAGCCCAGGACTAGCGACAGATACGCAGTATTTT. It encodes CASSPGLATDTQYF.